This TCR beta chain was retrieved from a study of OX40 agonist ivuxolimab in advanced cancers. Study observations and caveats: Mean expanded clone counts were higher in CD8+ than CD4+ T cells. Within 6 weeks, CD4+ and CD8+ blood T cells expanded clonally at 0.1 to 3.0 mg/kg. Some patients who did not respond also had low normalized T-cell clonal expansion.

To note about this clone: Its matching antigen is unknown.

Assay: immunoSEQ multiplex PCR; the TCRdb copy retains only in-frame clones and omits some. The profile shows about 60,000 clones, approximately 90% of them singletons. This clonotype originated in an adult with an advanced solid tumor such as melanoma, head and neck, liver or kidney cancer. This specimen consisted of CD4+ or CD8+ T cells sorted from blood, obtained in a trial of the OX40 agonist ivuxolimab.

The CDR3 is CASTRRGRGDYGYTF. CDR3 DNA sequence: TGTGCCAGCACCCGGAGGGGTAGGGGTGACTATGGCTACACCTTC. The chain carries TRBV5-4 and TRBJ1-2, with D possibly matching TRBD1 (5 bases). CDR3 size: 15 residues. Trimming removed 6 bases at V and 3 bases at J, with 18 bases between. Germline lookup yields CDR1 SGHNT and CDR2 YYREEE (reference sequence).